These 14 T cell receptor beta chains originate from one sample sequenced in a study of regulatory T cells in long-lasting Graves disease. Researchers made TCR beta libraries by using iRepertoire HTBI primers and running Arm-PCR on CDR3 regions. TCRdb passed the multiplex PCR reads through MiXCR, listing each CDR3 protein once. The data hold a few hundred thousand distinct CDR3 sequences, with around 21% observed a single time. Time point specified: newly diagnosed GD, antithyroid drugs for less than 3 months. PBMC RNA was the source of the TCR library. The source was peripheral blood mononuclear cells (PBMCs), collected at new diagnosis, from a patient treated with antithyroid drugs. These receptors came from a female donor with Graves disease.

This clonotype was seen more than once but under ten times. CDR3 in DNA: TGTGCCAGCAGTCTTCACGGACAGGCTAATGAAAAACTGTTTTTT. This codes for CASSLHGQANEKLFF. The chain recombines TRBV6-1 with TRBJ1-4; TRBD1 matches at 7 bases. The CDR3 contains 15 residues. Trimming took 5 bases from V and 3 from J; bases not matched to a gene: 6. CDR1 is MNHNS, CDR2 SASEGT, per germline.

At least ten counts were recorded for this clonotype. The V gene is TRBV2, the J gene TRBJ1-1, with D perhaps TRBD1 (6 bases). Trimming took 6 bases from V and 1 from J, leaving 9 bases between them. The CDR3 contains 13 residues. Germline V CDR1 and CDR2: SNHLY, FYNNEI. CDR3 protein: CASSRDTNTEAFF. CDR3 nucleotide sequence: TGTGCCAGCAGCCGGGACACGAACACTGAAGCTTTCTTT.

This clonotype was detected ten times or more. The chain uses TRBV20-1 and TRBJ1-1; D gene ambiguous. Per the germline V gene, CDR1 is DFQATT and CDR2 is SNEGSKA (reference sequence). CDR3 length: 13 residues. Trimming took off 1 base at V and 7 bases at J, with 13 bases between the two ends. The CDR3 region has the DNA TGCAGTGCTAGAGTGGGAGGGCGAGGTGAAGCTTTCTTT. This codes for CSARVGGRGEAFF.

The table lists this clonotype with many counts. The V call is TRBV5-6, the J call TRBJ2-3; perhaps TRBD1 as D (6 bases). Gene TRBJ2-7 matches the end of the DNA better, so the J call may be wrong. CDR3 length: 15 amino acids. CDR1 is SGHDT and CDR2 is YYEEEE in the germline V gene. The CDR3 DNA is TGTGCCAGCAGCTTGAATTGGGACACCTACTACGAGCAGTACTTC. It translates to CASSLNWDTYYEQYF.

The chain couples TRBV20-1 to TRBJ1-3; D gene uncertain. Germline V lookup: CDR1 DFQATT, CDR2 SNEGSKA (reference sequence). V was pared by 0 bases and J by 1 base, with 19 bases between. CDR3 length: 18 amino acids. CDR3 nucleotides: TGCAGTGCTAGAGACCAAGCTACCGGGGTGGTATCTGGAAACACCATATATTTT. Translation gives CSARDQATGVVSGNTIYF.

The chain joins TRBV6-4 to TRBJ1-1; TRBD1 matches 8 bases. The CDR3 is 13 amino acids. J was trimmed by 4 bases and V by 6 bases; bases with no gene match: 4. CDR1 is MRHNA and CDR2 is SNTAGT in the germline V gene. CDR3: CASRGQGRTEAFF. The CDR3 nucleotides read TGTGCCAGCAGAGGACAGGGCCGCACTGAAGCTTTCTTT.

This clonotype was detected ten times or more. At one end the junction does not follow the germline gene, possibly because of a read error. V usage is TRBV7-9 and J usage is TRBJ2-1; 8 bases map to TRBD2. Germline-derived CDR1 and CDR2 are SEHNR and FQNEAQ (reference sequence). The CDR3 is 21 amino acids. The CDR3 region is CAISFPEAGKERGSSYNEQFF. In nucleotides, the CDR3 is TGTGCCATCAGCTTCCCGGAGGCAGGGAAGGAGCGGGGGAGCTCCTACAATGAGCAGTTCTTC.

In nucleotides, the CDR3 is TGTGCCAGCAGTCTCGGGGGGGCAACGTCTGATACGCAGCATTTT. Translating gives CASSLGGATSDTQHF. V gene TRBV6-1 combines with J gene TRBJ2-3, with D possibly matching TRBD1 (6 bases). The J call is in doubt because the DNA end fits TRBJ1-5 better. This CDR3 comprises 15 residues. The germline gives CDR1 MNHNS, CDR2 SASEGT.

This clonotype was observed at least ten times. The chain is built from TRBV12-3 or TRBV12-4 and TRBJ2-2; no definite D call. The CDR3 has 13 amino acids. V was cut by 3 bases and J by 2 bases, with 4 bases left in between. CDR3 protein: CASSFFNTGELFF. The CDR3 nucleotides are TGTGCCAGCAGTTTCTTTAACACCGGGGAGCTGTTTTTT.

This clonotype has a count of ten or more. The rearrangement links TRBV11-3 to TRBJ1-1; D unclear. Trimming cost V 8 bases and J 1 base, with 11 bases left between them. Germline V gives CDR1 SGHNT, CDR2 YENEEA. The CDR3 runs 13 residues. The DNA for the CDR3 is TGTGCCAGCGGTTCGCCGGGGAACACTGAAGCTTTCTTT. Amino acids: CASGSPGNTEAFF. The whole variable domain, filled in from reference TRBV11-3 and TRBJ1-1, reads EAGVVQSPRYKIIEKKQPVAFWCNPISGHNTLYWYLQNLGQGPELLIRYENEEAVDDSQLPKDRFSAERLKGVDSTLKIQPAELGDSAVYLCASGSPGNTEAFFGQGTRLTVV.

The CDR3 loop is CASSANGGHEQYF. The CDR3 nucleotides are TGTGCCAGCAGTGCCAACGGGGGACACGAGCAGTACTTC. The chain recombines TRBV28 with TRBJ2-7; D perhaps matches TRBD2 (6 bases). Germline assignment: CDR1 MDHEN and CDR2 SYDVKM. Trimming removed 5 bases from V and 5 bases from J, with 13 bases in between. This CDR3 is built from 13 residues. The full variable domain, completed using reference TRBV28 and TRBJ2-7, is DVKVTQSSRYLVKRTGEKVFLECVQDMDHENMFWYRQDPGLGLRLIYFSYDVKMKEKGDIPEGYSVSREKKERFSLILESASTNQTSMYLCASSANGGHEQYFGPGTRLTVT.

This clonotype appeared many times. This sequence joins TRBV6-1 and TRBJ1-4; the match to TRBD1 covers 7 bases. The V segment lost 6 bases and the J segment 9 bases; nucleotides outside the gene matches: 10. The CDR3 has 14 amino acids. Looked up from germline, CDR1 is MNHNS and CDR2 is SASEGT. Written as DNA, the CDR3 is TGTGCCAGCAGCCCCGGGACAGCTACCCAAAAACTGTTTTTT. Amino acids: CASSPGTATQKLFF.

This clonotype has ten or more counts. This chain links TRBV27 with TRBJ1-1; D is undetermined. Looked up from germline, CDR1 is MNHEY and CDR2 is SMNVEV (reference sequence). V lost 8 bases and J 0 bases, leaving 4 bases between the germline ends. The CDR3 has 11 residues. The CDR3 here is CASAVNTEAFF. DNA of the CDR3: TGTGCCAGCGCTGTGAACACTGAAGCTTTCTTT.

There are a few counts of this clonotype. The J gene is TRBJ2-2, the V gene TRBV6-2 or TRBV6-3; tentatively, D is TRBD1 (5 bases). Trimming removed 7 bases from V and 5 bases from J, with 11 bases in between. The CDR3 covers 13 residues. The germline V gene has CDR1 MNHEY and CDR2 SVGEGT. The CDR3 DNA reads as TGTGCCAGCACAGGGTTGGATACCGGGGAGCTGTTTTTT. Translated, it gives CASTGLDTGELFF.